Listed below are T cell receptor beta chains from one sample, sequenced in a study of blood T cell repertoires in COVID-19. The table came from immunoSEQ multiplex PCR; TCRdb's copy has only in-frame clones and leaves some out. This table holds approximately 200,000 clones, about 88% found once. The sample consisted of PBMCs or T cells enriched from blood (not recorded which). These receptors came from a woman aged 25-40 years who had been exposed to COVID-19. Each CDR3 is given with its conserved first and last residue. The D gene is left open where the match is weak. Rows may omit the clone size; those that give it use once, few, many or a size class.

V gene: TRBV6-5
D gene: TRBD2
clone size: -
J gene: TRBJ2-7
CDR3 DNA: TGTGCCAGCAGTTACCTGGCGGGGGGCTCCTACGAGCAGTACTTC
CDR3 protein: CASSYLAGGSYEQYF

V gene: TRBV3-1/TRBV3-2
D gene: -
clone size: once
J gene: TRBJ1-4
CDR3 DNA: TGTGCCAGCAGCCAAGCTACCATCGCAACTAATGAAAAACTGTTTTTT
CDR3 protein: CASSQATIATNEKLFF

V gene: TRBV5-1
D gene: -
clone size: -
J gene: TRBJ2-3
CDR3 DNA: TGCGCCAGCAGCCCTCCAGGGGCCACAGATACGCAGTATTTT
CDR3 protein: CASSPPGATDTQYF

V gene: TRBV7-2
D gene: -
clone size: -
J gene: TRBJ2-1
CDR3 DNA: TGTGCCAGCAGCTTACTTCCGGGACTTCATCCGAATGAGCAGTTCTTC
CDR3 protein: CASSLLPGLHPNEQFF

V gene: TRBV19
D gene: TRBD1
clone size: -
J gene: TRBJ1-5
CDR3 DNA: TGTGCCAGTAGTACAAAACAGGGGGCTAATAATCAGCCCCAGCATTTT
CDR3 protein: CASSTKQGANNQPQHF

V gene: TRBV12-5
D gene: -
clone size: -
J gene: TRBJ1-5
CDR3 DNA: TGTGCTAGTGGTTTGGTAGCAGGGTACAATCAGCCCCAGCATTTT
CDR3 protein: CASGLVAGYNQPQHF

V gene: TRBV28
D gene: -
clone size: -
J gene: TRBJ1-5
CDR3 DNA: TGTGCCAGCAGCCAACCGCTATATAGCAATCAGCCCCAGCATTTT
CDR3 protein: CASSQPLYSNQPQHF

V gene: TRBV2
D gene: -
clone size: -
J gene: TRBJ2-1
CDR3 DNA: TGTGCCAGCACCCGAAACCCCCCTAGAAGTGAGCAGTTCTTC
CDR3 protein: CASTRNPPRSEQFF

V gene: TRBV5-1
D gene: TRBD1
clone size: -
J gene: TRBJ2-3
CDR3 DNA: TGCGCCAGCAGCTTAGGGACAGGGGCCACAGATACGCAGTATTTT
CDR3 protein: CASSLGTGATDTQYF

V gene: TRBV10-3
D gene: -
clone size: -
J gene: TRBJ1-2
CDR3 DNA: TGTGCCATCAGTGAGGAGGGAATTTATGGCTACACCTTC
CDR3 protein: CAISEEGIYGYTF

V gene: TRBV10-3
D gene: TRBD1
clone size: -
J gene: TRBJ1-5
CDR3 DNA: TGTGCCATCAGTGACCCCGTTCCTGGACAGGGCATCAATCAGCCCCAGCATTTT
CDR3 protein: CAISDPVPGQGINQPQHF

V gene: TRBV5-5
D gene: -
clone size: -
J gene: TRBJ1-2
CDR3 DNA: TGTGCCAGCAGCTTCAGTATAATTAACTATGGCTACACCTTC
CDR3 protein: CASSFSIINYGYTF

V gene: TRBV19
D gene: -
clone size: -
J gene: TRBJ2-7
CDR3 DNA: TGTGCCAGTAGTTGGGGTGGAGGAACCTACGAGCAGTACTTC
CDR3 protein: CASSWGGGTYEQYF

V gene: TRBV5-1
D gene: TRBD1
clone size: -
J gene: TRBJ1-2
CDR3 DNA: TGCGCCAGCAGCTTGGTGGGGACAGGGGTATATGGCTACACCTTC
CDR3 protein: CASSLVGTGVYGYTF

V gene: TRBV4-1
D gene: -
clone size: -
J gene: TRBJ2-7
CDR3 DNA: TGCGCCAGCAGCCAAGATGGGGCAGTCTACGAGCAGTACTTC
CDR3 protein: CASSQDGAVYEQYF

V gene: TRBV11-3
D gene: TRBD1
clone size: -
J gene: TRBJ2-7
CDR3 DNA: TGTGCCAGCAGCGCTAGACAGGGTTCCTACGAGCAGTACTTC
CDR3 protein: CASSARQGSYEQYF

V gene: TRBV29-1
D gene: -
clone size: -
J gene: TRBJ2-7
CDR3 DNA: TGCAGCGTTGTAGGCCAAGAACAGGACGAGCAGTACTTC
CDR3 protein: CSVVGQEQDEQYF

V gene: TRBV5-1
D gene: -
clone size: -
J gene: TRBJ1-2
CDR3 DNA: TGCGCCAGCAGCCCCGAACAGGGAAGGGCGACGGGCTATGGCTACACCTTC
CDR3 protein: CASSPEQGRATGYGYTF

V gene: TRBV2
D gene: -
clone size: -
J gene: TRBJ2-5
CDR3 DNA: TGTGCCAGCCCCCGGAGTGGGGGCCGAGAGACCCAGTACTTC
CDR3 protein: CASPRSGGRETQYF

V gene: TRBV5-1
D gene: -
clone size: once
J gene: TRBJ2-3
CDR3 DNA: TGCGCCAGCAGCAGGAGCCCTTGGACAGATACGCAGTATTTT
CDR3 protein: CASSRSPWTDTQYF

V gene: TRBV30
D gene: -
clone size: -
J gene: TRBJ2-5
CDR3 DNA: TGTGCCTGGAGTAAGGGGTCAGAGACCCAGTACTTC
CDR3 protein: CAWSKGSETQYF

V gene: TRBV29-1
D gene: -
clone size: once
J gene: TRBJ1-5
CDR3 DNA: TGCAGCGTTGGAGCGACCGGTAATCAGCCCCAGCATTTT
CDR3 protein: CSVGATGNQPQHF

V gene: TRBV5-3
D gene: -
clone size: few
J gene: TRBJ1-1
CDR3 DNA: TGTGCCAGAAGTCCGGAGGCCATGAACACTGAAGCTTTCTTT
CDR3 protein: CARSPEAMNTEAFF

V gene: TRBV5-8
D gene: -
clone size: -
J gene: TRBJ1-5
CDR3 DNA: TGTGCCAGCAGCCCAACAGTCAATCAGCCCCAGCATTTT
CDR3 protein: CASSPTVNQPQHF

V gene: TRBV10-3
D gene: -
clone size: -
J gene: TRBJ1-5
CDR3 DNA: TGTGCCATCAGTGAACAGGGCAATCAGCCCCAGCATTTT
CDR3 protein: CAISEQGNQPQHF

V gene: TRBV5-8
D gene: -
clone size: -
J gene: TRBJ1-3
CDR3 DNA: TGTGCCAGCAGCTTGCAGGGGTCCTCTGGAAACACCATATATTTT
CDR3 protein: CASSLQGSSGNTIYF

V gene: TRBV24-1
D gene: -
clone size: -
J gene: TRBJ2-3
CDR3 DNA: TGTGCCACCAGTGCCCCGTCGCCCGGTAGAAGCACAGATACGCAGTATTTT
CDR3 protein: CATSAPSPGRSTDTQYF